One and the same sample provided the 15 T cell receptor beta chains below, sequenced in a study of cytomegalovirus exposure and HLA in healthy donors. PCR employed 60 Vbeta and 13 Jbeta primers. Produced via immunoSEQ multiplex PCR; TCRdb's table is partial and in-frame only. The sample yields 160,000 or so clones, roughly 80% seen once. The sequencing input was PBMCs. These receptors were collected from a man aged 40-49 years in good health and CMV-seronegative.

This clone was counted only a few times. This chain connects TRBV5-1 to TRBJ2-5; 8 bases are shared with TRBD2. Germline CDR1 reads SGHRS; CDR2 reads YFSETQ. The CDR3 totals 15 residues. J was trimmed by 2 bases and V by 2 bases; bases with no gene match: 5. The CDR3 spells CASSFGGGSQETQYF. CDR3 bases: TGCGCCAGCAGCTTCGGGGGGGGGTCGCAAGAGACCCAGTACTTC.

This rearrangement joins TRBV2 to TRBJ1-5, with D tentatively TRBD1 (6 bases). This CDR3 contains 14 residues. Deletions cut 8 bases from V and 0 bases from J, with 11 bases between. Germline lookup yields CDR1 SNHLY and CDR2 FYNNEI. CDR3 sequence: CASEGTHSNQPQHF. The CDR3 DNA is TGTGCCAGCGAGGGGACACATAGCAATCAGCCCCAGCATTTT.

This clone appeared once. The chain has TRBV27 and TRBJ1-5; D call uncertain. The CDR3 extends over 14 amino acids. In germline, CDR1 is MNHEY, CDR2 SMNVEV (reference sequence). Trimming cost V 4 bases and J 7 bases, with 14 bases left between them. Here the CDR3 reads CASSSHTKPQPQHF. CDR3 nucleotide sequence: TGTGCCAGCAGTTCCCACACCAAACCGCAGCCCCAGCATTTT.

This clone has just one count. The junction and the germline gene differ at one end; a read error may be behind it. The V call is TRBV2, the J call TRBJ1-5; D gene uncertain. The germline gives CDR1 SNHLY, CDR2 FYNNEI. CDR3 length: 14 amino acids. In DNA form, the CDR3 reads TGTGTCAGCAGTCTCGGCAGGCACAATCAGCCCCAGCATTTT. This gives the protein CVSSLGRHNQPQHF. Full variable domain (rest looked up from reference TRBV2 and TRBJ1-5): EPEVTQTPSHQVTQMGQEVILRCVPISNHLYFYWYRQILGQKVEFLVSFYNNEISEKSEIFDDQFSVERPDGSNFTLKIRSTKLEDSAMYFCVSSLGRHNQPQHFGDGTRLSIL.

CDR3: CASTETGGSGYTF. CDR3 DNA: TGTGCCAGCACTGAGACAGGGGGCAGCGGCTACACCTTC. V usage is TRBV6-5 and J usage is TRBJ1-2, with 10 bases identical to TRBD1. Germline V gives CDR1 MNHEY, CDR2 SVGAGI. The CDR3 has 13 residues. V lost 7 bases and J lost 8; bases outside the gene matches: 7.

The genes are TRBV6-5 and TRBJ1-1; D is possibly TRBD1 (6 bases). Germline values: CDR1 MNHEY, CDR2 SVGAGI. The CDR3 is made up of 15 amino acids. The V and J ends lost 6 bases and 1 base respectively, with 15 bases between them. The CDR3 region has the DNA TGTGCCAGCAGCCAAAGACAGGACCAGAACACTGAAGCTTTCTTT. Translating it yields CASSQRQDQNTEAFF.

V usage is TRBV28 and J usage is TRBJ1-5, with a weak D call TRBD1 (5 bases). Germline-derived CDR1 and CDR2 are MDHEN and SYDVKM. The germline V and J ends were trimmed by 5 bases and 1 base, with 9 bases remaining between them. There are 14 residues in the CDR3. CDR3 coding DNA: TGTGCCAGCAGTCTTAGACAGAGCAATCAGCCCCAGCATTTT. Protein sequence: CASSLRQSNQPQHF.

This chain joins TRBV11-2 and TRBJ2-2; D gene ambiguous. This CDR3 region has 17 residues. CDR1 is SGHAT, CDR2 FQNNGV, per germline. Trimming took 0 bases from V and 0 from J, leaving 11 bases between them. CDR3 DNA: TGTGCCAGCAGCTTAGATTGGATCCAGGCGAACACCGGGGAGCTGTTTTTT. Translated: CASSLDWIQANTGELFF.

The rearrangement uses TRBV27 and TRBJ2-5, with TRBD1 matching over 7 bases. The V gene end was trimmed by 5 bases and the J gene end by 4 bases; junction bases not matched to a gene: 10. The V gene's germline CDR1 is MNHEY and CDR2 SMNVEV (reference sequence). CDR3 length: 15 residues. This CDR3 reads CASSPNTGVGETQYF. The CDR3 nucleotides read TGTGCCAGCAGTCCGAATACAGGGGTGGGAGAGACCCAGTACTTC.

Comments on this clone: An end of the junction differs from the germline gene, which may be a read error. This CDR3 reads CASSYDTVQETQYF. CDR3 coding DNA: TGTGCTAGCAGCTACGATACAGTCCAAGAGACCCAGTACTTC. This rearrangement joins TRBV7-7 to TRBJ2-5; no reliable D call. Germline V gives CDR1 SSHAT, CDR2 FNYEAQ (reference sequence). CDR3 length: 14 amino acids. Based on the CDR3 plus reference TRBV7-7 and TRBJ2-5, the full variable domain is GAGVSQSPRYKVTKRGQDVTLRCDPISSHATLYWYQQALGQGPEFLTYFNYEAQPDKSGLPSDRFSAERPEGSISTLTIQRTEQRDSAMYRCASSYDTVQETQYFGPGTRLLVL.

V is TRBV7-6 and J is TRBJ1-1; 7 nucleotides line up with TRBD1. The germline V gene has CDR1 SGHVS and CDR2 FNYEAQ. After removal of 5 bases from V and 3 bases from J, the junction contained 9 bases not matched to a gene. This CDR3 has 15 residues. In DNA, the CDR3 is TGTGCCAGCAGCCAAGGGACAGCCTGGGACACTGAAGCTTTCTTT. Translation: CASSQGTAWDTEAFF.

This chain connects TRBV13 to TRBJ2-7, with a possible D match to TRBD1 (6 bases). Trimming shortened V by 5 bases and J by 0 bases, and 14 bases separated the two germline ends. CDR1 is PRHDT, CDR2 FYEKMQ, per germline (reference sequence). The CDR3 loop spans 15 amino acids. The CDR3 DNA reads TGTGCCAGCAGCGAGACAGGTCCCTCCTCCTACGAGCAGTACTTC. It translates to CASSETGPSSYEQYF.

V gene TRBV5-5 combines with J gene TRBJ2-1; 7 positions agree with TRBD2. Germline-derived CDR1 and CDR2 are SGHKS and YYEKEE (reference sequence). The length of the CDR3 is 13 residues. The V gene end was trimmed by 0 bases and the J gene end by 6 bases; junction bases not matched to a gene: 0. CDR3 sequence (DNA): TGTGCCAGCAGCTTGGGACTAGCCAATGAGCAGTTCTTC. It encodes CASSLGLANEQFF.

The DNA of the CDR3 is TGTGCCAGCAGCCCTCAGACGGGGAATGAGCAGTTCTTC. It translates to CASSPQTGNEQFF. V gene TRBV9 combines with J gene TRBJ2-1, with D possibly TRBD2 on 5 matching bases. CDR1 is SGDLS, CDR2 YYNGEE, per germline. The CDR3 contains 13 residues. Trimming shortened V by 4 bases and J by 7 bases, and 12 bases separated the two germline ends.

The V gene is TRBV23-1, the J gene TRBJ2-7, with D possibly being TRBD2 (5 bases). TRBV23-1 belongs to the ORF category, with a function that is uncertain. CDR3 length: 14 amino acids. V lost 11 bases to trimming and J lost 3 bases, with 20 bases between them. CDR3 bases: TGCGCCCCGAGGTTGGTAGCGAAGATCTACGAGCAGTACTTC. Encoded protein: CAPRLVAKIYEQYF.